Ten or more counts support the clone carrying this TCR beta chain. Its antigen is still unknown. Sequence at one end of the junction differs from germline and may be a read error. Total RNA amounts of at least 6 micrograms were extracted per sample. These data originate in a study of blood T cells in healthy people across ages. Study observations and caveats: More naive CD4+ cells and higher diversity were found in long-lived than in aged donors.

The CDR3 spans 13 residues. Next came a second PCR, run for about 7 to 12 cycles, which used a sample-barcoded 5' primer along with a J-beta primer mix. TCRdb reprocessed the 5' RACE reads via MiXCR and lists one record per CDR3 protein. The table includes some 730,000 distinct CDR3 sequences, about 24% detected once. This TCR was recovered from a man between 70 and 80 years old in good health. This chain connects TRBV12-3 or TRBV12-4 to TRBJ1-1; D is uncertain. Sample: blood. Here the CDR3 reads CASSLAQNTEAFF. The CDR3 DNA reads TGTGCCAGCAGCTTAGCACAGAACACTGAAGCTTTCTTT.